These 5 T cell receptor beta chains share one sample of origin, sequenced in a study of blood T cell repertoires in COVID-19. The method was immunoSEQ multiplex PCR; TCRdb's version includes in-frame clones alone and lacks a portion of them. Of under 300,000 clones listed, roughly 90% are singletons. The material sequenced was peripheral blood. These receptors were collected from a woman aged 55-69 years with COVID-19, enrolled during active disease.

The chain has TRBV7-3 and TRBJ2-1; 9 bases are shared with TRBD2. V trimming: 5 bases; J trimming: 5 bases; junction bases outside the gene matches: 13. Germline V gives CDR1 SGHTA, CDR2 FQGTGA. The CDR3 runs to 17 residues. CDR3 loop: CASSRIPAGGMNNEQFF. In DNA form, the CDR3 reads TGTGCCAGCAGCCGCATCCCAGCGGGGGGCATGAACAATGAGCAGTTCTTC.

The V gene is TRBV3-1 (or the pseudogene TRBV3-2), the J gene TRBJ2-7; D unresolved. Per germline, CDR1 LGHDT and CDR2 YNNKEL (reference sequence). The CDR3 contains 12 residues. V was trimmed by 2 bases and J by 5 bases, leaving 7 bases between them. CDR3 region: CASSQPGNEQYF. The CDR3 region has the DNA TGTGCCAGCAGCCAACCAGGCAACGAGCAGTACTTC.

The V and J genes are TRBV15 and TRBJ1-2; 8 bases are a match to TRBD1. The CDR3 length is 15 residues. Germline V gene sequence: CDR1 LNHNV, CDR2 YYDKDF (reference sequence). With V trimmed by 5 bases and J by 4 bases, 9 bases remained unmatched. The CDR3 spells CATSADRGLFYGYTF. In DNA form, the CDR3 reads TGTGCCACCAGCGCCGACAGGGGCCTTTTCTATGGCTACACCTTC.

This rearrangement joins TRBV3-1 (or the pseudogene TRBV3-2) to TRBJ2-7; 7 nucleotides match TRBD1. V was pared by 1 base and J by 5 bases, with 5 bases of the junction left unmatched. CDR1 LGHDT and CDR2 YNNKEL come from the germline V gene (reference sequence). The CDR3 is made up of 14 amino acids. CDR3 residues: CASSQVAGGHEQYF. CDR3 DNA: TGTGCCAGCAGCCAAGTGGCAGGGGGACACGAGCAGTACTTC.

The table lists this clone with a count of one. The chain couples TRBV2 to TRBJ2-1; 8 nucleotides align to TRBD1. This CDR3 is 15 amino acids long. The V gene end was trimmed by 4 bases and the J gene end by 4 bases; junction bases not matched to a gene: 6. The germline gives CDR1 SNHLY, CDR2 FYNNEI. Here the CDR3 DNA reads TGTGCCAGCAGTGGGGACAGGCAGGGGTACAATGAGCAGTTCTTC. Translated, it gives CASSGDRQGYNEQFF.